The rows below give T cell receptor beta chains drawn from one sample of a study of tumor-infiltrating lymphocytes in primary liver carcinoma. TCRdb reprocessed the multiplex PCR reads with MiXCR, giving one entry per CDR3 protein. Of about 320,000 distinct CDR3 sequences listed, approximately 58% are singletons. Sequenced sample: peripheral blood. These receptors all stem from a woman younger than 45 with primary liver carcinoma and hepatitis B virus infection. Both conserved end residues are trimmed from each CDR3. A D gene is named only where the DNA matches it firmly. The size field is filled for only some rows; it gives once, few, many or a size class.

few TRBJ1-5 NA TRBV12-5 ATITGNNQPQH
NA TRBJ2-1 NA TRBV30 AWSSDYNKQF
NA TRBJ2-7 NA TRBV11-1 ASSSAVGAQNEQY
NA TRBJ2-7 NA TRBV4-2 ASSQGFRAVTSCEQY
few TRBJ1-5 NA TRBV5-6 ASSSVQGKNQPQH
NA TRBJ2-1 NA TRBV11-2 ARSSGHSNEQF
NA TRBJ2-3 TRBD2 TRBV10-3 AIRGGTSGTDTQY
many TRBJ2-1 TRBD2 TRBV11-3 ASSSASGRRDYNEQF
NA TRBJ2-7 NA TRBV6-6 ASSYSSYDQY
NA TRBJ2-2 NA TRBV6-5 ASSWRRGIVGELF
many TRBJ1-1 NA TRBV6-6 ASSSLDGNTEAF
many TRBJ2-3 NA TRBV29-1 SVGDTQY
NA TRBJ2-1 TRBD2 TRBV4-2 TSSQDLQGLARDEQF
NA TRBJ2-3 NA TRBV29-1 SSLPGSVADTQY
NA TRBJ1-1 NA TRBV11-2 ASRRGQNTEAF
NA TRBJ2-3 NA TRBV4-1 TSSQLDADTQY